Detailed here is one T cell receptor beta chain. The antigen is undetermined. Profiled with immunoSEQ multiplex PCR; TCRdb holds only in-frame clones, not every one. The repertoire has over 6,500 clones, about three quarters of them found once; the top ten carry roughly 46%. The sample comes from a study of PD-1 blockade in classical Hodgkin lymphoma. The study's findings and limits: Baseline diversity in complete responders resembled that of newly diagnosed patients. Diversity in CD4+ TCRs, unlike that measured in CD8+ TCRs, had risen significantly by C4D1. Possibly reflecting disease activity or prior therapy, repertoire differences have causes that remain undefined. Reported baseline diversity: healthy donors highest, relapsed/refractory patients lowest.

Brentuximab vedotin exposure varied among the patients, all of whom had relapsed after autologous stem cell transplantation. The material was peripheral blood mononuclear cells (PBMCs), obtained before the second cycle of nivolumab. The clonotype was recovered from a human donor with classical Hodgkin lymphoma.

This chain's CDR3 is CASSRQGFTDTQYF. The CDR3 DNA sequence: TGTGCCAGTAGTCGACAGGGGTTCACAGATACGCAGTATTTT. This sequence joins TRBV19 and TRBJ2-3; 8 bases agree with TRBD1. The CDR3 covers 14 residues. Germline V lookup: CDR1 LNHDA, CDR2 SQIVND (reference sequence). Trimming removed 5 bases from V and 2 bases from J; junction bases left unmatched: 3. The full variable domain, its missing parts supplied by reference TRBV19 and TRBJ2-3, is DGGITQSPKYLFRKEGQNVTLSCEQNLNHDAMYWYRQDPGQGLRLIYYSQIVNDFQKGDIAEGYSVSREKKESFPLTVTSAQKNPTAFYLCASSRQGFTDTQYFGPGTRLTVL.